Detailed here is one T cell receptor (beta chain). Its antigen is as yet unknown. TCRdb redid the calling of the reads with MiXCR, one entry per CDR3 protein. The data contain about 890,000 distinct CDR3 sequences, roughly 30% of them seen just once; the ten biggest clones take up 13%. This entry comes from a study of T cell repertoires in cytomegalovirus infection. Germline V gene sequence: CDR1 MNHNS, CDR2 SASEGT. The CDR3 is made up of 13 amino acids. Trimming shortened V by 0 bases and J by 8 bases, and 10 bases separated the two germline ends. This chain uses TRBV6-1 with TRBJ1-2; D remains unclear. This TCR was recovered from a human donor in good health (CMV status not recorded). Some clones in this sample may be carry-over from other donors' samples. The material sequenced was cultured CD8+ T cells from PBMCs, taken from culture after CMV antigen stimulation. The CDR3 DNA is TGTGCCAGCAGTGAAGCGCCGGTGGAGGGCTACACCTTC. Its translation is CASSEAPVEGYTF.